The source of this TCR beta chain is a study of tumor-infiltrating lymphocytes in primary liver carcinoma. Study-wide points: Whereas tumor region pairs overlapped more, tumor-adjacent and tumor-blood pairs overlapped less. Found in all five tumor regions were only about 7-25% of top clones.

On this clonotype itself: Its cognate antigen is unknown.

A primer in the constant region served to generate TCR beta cDNA from 450 to 650 ng of total RNA. Employing slightly modified ARM-PCR, three nested multiplex PCR rounds were run, and these gave rise to the TCR beta libraries. Rounds one and two of PCR, each of roughly 11 cycles, were primed with TRBV1-TRBV30 forward primers and a C-beta reverse primer. TCRdb passed the multiplex PCR reads through MiXCR, listing each CDR3 protein once. The profile covers tens of thousands of distinct CDR3 sequences, with about 68% appearing a single time and more than 25% taken by the ten largest. The CDR3 extends over 12 amino acids. The V end was cut by 6 bases, the J end by 5 bases, with 11 bases between. Per germline, CDR1 MDHEN and CDR2 SYDVKM. Co-extraction of both nucleic acids (RNA and DNA) used about 19-33 mg of unsorted bulk tissue.

This receptor was taken from a man aged 40-49 years with primary liver carcinoma and hepatitis B virus infection. This chain joins TRBV28 and TRBJ2-7; possible D gene TRBD2, 5 bases. Sequenced: liver tumor tissue from sampling region 3. Indicated subset: tumor region T3, left-lateral pole. The CDR3 DNA sequence: TGTGCCAGCAGCTCGCGAGGGCACGAGCAGTACTTC. Protein product: CASSSRGHEQYF. The entire variable domain, with the rest obtained from reference TRBV28 and TRBJ2-7, is as follows: DVKVTQSSRYLVKRTGEKVFLECVQDMDHENMFWYRQDPGLGLRLIYFSYDVKMKEKGDIPEGYSVSREKKERFSLILESASTNQTSMYLCASSSRGHEQYFGPGTRLTVT.